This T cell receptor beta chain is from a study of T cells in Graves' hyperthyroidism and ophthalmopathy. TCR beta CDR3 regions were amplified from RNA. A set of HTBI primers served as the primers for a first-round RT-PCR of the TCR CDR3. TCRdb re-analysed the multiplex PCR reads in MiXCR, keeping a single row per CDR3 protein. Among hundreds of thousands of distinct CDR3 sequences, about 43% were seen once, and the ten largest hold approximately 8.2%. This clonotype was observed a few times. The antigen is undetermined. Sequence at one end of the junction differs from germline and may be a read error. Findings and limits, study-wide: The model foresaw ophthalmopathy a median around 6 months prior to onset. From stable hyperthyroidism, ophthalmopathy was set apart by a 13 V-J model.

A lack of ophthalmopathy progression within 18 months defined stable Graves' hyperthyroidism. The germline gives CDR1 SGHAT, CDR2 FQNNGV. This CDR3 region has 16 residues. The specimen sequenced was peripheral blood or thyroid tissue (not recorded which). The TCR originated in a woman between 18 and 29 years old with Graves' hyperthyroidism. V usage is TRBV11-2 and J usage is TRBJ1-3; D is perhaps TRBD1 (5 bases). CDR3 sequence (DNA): TGCGCCAGCAGCCAAGCCTCGACAGTCTCTGGAAACACCATATATTTT. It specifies CASSQASTVSGNTIYF.